This entry lists 9 T cell receptor beta chains sequenced from one sample in a study of blood T cell repertoires in COVID-19. Repertoires were generated with immunoSEQ multiplex PCR, while TCRdb's copy carries only in-frame clones and drops some. The sample carries roughly 120,000 clones, approximately 82% recorded once. What was sequenced was peripheral blood. Receptor source: an older woman with acute or convalescent COVID-19.

This chain links TRBV11-2 with TRBJ2-3; no definite D call. Germline CDR1 and CDR2: SGHAT and FQNNGV. The CDR3 has 12 residues. The CDR3 DNA sequence: TGTGCTACAACCCCTAGCACAGATACGCAGTATTTT. This codes for CATTPSTDTQYF.

The CDR3 coding sequence is TGTGCCAGCAGTGAGGGACAGTCCCTCTGGGCAGATACGCAGTATTTT. Protein product: CASSEGQSLWADTQYF. The chain combines TRBV25-1 with TRBJ2-3, with TRBD1 identical over 7 bases. The CDR3 totals 16 residues. V trimming: 3 bases; J trimming: 4 bases; junction bases outside the gene matches: 10. CDR1 MGHDK and CDR2 SYGVNS come from the germline V gene.

The chain links TRBV7-2 to TRBJ2-7; the D gene is possibly TRBD2 (5 bases). The CDR3 has 14 amino acids. V was cut by 1 base and J by 5 bases, with 12 bases left in between. Germline CDR1 and CDR2: SGHTA and FQGNSA. CDR3 nucleotide sequence: TGTGCCAGCAGCTTAGAGGGAGCATCCCACGAGCAGTACTTC. As protein: CASSLEGASHEQYF. Complete variable domain (other parts from reference TRBV7-2 and TRBJ2-7): GAGVSQSPSNKVTEKGKDVELRCDPISGHTALYWYRQSLGQGLEFLIYFQGNSAPDKSGLPSDRFSAERTGGSVSTLTIQRTQQEDSAVYLCASSLEGASHEQYFGPGTRLTVT.

This clone was counted a few times. The V gene is TRBV21-1, the J gene TRBJ1-1; the table calls TRBD1, which could not be checked here. TRBV21-1 is marked as a pseudogene. This CDR3 comprises 15 residues. Here the CDR3 reads CASSSETGEDTEAFF. The CDR3 nucleotides read TGTGCCAGCAGCTCCGAGACAGGGGAGGACACTGAAGCTTTCTTT.

The chain has TRBV5-1 and TRBJ2-7, with D possibly being TRBD2 (6 bases). Trimming took off 8 bases at V and 6 bases at J, with 21 bases between the two ends. The CDR3 covers 14 residues. The germline V gene has CDR1 SGHRS and CDR2 YFSETQ. The CDR3 loop is CASCPGGAPIEQYF. CDR3 in DNA: TGCGCCAGTTGTCCAGGCGGGGCACCTATCGAGCAGTACTTC. Looking up the rest from reference TRBV5-1 and TRBJ2-7 gives the full variable domain: KAGVTQTPRYLIKTRGQQVTLSCSPISGHRSVSWYQQTPGQGLQFLFEYFSETQRNKGNFPGRFSGRQFSNSRSEMNVSTLELGDSALYLCASCPGGAPIEQYFGPGTRLTVT.

This clone was seen more than once but under ten times. This rearrangement joins TRBV5-1 to TRBJ1-2, with D hard to call. The CDR3 spans 13 residues. The V and J ends lost 6 bases and 0 bases respectively, with 9 bases between them. Germline assignment: CDR1 SGHRS and CDR2 YFSETQ. CDR3 residues: CASTAGANYGYTF. For the CDR3, the DNA is TGCGCCAGCACCGCGGGCGCTAACTATGGCTACACCTTC.

The gene calls are TRBV7-2 and TRBJ2-5; TRBD2 agrees at 8 bases. CDR1 SGHTA and CDR2 FQGNSA come from the germline V gene. The J segment lost 8 bases and the V segment lost 5 bases, leaving 13 bases of the junction unmatched. The CDR3 runs 15 residues. CDR3 DNA sequence: TGTGCCAGCAGCACCTTAGCGGGGAGCCGAGTAACCCAGTACTTC. Translation: CASSTLAGSRVTQYF.

This sequence joins TRBV2 and TRBJ2-7, with D unclear. CDR1 and CDR2 from the germline V gene are SNHLY and FYNNEI. The germline V and J ends were trimmed by 3 bases and 0 bases, with 9 bases remaining between them. This CDR3 is built from 14 residues. The CDR3 loop is CASSENRSSYEQYF. CDR3 DNA: TGTGCCAGCAGTGAGAACAGAAGCTCCTACGAGCAGTACTTC.

Remarks on this clone: At one end, the junction sequence differs from germline, possibly due to a read error. The genes are TRBV7-7 and TRBJ2-2; TRBD2 aligns across 7 bases. The CDR3 extends over 15 amino acids. In germline, CDR1 is SSHAT, CDR2 FNYEAQ (reference sequence). The DNA for the CDR3 is TGTGCTAGCAGCGCAGCGGGGAGTCCCGTCGGGGAGCTGTTTTTT. It specifies CASSAAGSPVGELFF.